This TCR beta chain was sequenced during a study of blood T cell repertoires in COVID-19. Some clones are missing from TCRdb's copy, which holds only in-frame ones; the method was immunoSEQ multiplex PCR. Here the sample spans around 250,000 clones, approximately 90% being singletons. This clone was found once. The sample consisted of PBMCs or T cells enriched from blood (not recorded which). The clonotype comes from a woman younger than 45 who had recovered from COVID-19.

CDR3 amino acids: CASKPIGLATEAFF. CDR3 nucleotide sequence: TGTGCCAGCAAACCTATTGGGCTTGCCACTGAAGCTTTCTTT. J is TRBJ1-1 and V is TRBV6-5; D unresolved. V gave up 7 bases and J gave up 4 bases, with 16 bases separating them. Germline V CDR1 and CDR2: MNHEY, SVGAGI. This CDR3 has 14 residues.